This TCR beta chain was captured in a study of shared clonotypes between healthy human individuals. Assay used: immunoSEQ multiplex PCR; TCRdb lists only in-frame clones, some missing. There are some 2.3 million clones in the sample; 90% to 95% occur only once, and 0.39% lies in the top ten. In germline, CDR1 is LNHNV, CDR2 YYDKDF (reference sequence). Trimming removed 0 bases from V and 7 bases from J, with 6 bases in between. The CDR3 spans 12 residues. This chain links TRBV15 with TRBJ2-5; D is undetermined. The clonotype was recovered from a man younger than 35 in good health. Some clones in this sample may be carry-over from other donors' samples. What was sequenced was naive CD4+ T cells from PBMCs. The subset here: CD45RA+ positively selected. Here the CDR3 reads CATSRDGWTQYF. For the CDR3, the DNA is TGTGCCACCAGCAGAGACGGGTGGACCCAGTACTTC.